This TCR beta chain originates from a study of T cells in Graves' hyperthyroidism and ophthalmopathy. Study results and caveats: Most expanded thyroid clonotypes above 0.001 recurred in blood.

This clonotype was detected a few times. As yet, its antigen is unknown. Amplification of TCR beta CDR3 regions used RNA as the template. RT-PCR in the first round (using the HTBI primer set) targeted the TCR CDR3. From the multiplex PCR reads, TCRdb called clonotypes with MiXCR, one entry per CDR3 protein. The top ten clones hold 34% of a sample with about 640,000 distinct CDR3 sequences, more than 20% of them seen once. The CDR3 consists of 17 residues. V lost 0 bases and J lost 0, with 12 bases in between. Looked up from germline, CDR1 is SGHTA and CDR2 is FQGNSA. The sequenced sample was blood. This receptor was taken from a man aged 25 to 45 with Graves' ophthalmopathy. V is TRBV7-2 and J is TRBJ1-3, with D possibly TRBD1 on 5 matching bases. CDR3 DNA: TGTGCCAGCAGCTTAGCGCTGGGGCAAAGCTCTGGAAACACCATATATTTT. Its protein product is CASSLALGQSSGNTIYF.